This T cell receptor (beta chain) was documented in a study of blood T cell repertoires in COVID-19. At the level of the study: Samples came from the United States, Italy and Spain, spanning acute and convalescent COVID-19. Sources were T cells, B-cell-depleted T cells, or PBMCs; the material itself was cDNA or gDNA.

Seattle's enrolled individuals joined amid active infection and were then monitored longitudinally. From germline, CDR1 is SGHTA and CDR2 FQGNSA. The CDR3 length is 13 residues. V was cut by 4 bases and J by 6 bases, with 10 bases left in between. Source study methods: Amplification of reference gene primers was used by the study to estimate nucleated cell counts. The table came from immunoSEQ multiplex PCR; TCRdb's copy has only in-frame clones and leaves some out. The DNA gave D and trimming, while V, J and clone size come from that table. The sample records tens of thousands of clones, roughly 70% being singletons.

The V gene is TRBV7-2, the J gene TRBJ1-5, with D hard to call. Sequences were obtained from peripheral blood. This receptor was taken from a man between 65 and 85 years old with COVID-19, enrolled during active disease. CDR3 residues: CASSSNPSQPQHF. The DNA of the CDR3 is TGTGCCAGCAGCTCAAACCCCAGTCAGCCCCAGCATTTT.